This T cell receptor beta chain is drawn from a study of blood T cell repertoires in COVID-19. Followed over time, Seattle patients had been enrolled while infection was active. Assay used: immunoSEQ multiplex PCR; TCRdb lists only in-frame clones, some missing. The sample includes 220,000 or so clones, more than 75% of them seen just once. J was trimmed by 0 bases and V by 4 bases; bases with no gene match: 6. CDR1 SQVTM and CDR2 ANQGSEA come from the germline V gene. CDR3 length: 15 residues. The chain recombines TRBV29-1 with TRBJ1-1; 9 bases fit TRBD1. Material for sequencing was peripheral blood. The receptor comes from a woman older than 75 with COVID-19, enrolled during active disease. CDR3 bases: TGCAGCGTTGGTAACAGGGGGCCCCTGAACACTGAAGCTTTCTTT. Amino acid sequence: CSVGNRGPLNTEAFF.